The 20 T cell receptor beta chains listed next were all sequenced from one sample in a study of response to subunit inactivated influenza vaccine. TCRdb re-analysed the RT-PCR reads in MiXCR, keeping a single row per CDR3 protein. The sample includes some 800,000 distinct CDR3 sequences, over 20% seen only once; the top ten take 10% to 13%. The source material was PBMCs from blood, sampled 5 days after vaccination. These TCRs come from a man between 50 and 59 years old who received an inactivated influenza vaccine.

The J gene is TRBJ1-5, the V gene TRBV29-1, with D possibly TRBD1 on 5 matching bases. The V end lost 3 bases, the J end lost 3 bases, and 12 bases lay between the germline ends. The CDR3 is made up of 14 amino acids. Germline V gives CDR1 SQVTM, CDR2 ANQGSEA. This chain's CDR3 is CSVDVEGHNQPQHF. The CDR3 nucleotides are TGCAGCGTTGATGTGGAGGGGCACAATCAGCCCCAGCATTTT.

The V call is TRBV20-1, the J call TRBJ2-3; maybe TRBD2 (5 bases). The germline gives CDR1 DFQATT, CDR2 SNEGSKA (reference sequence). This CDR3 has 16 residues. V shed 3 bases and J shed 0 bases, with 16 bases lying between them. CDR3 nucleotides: TGCAGTGCTAGGGTCGGGGAGAGCCTCAGCACAGATACGCAGTATTTT. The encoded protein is CSARVGESLSTDTQYF.

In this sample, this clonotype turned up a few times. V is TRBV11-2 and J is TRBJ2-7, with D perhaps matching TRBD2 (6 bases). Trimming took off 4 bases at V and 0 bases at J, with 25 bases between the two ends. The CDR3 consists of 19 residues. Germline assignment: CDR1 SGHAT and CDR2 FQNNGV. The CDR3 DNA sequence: TGTGCCAGCAGCTGGCGGACACAGACCTGGGACTTCGACTCCTACGAGCAGTACTTC. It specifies CASSWRTQTWDFDSYEQYF. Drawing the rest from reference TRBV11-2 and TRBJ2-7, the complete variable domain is EAGVAQSPRYKIIEKRQSVAFWCNPISGHATLYWYQQILGQGPKLLIQFQNNGVVDDSQLPKDRFSAERLKGVDSTLKIQPAKLEDSAVYLCASSWRTQTWDFDSYEQYFGPGTRLTVT.

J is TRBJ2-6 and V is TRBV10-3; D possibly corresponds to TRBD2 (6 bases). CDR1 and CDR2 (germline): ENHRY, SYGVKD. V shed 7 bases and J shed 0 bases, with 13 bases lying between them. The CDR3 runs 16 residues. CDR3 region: CAITGDGSSGANVLTF. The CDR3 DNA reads TGTGCCATCACGGGGGACGGAAGCTCTGGGGCCAACGTCCTGACTTTC.

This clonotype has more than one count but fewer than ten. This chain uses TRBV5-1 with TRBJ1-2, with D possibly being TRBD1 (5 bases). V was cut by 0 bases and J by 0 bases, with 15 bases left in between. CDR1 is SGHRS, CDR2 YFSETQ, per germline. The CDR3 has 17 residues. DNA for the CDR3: TGCGCCAGCAGCTTGGGGCAGGGTCGGTTAGCTAACTATGGCTACACCTTC. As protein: CASSLGQGRLANYGYTF.

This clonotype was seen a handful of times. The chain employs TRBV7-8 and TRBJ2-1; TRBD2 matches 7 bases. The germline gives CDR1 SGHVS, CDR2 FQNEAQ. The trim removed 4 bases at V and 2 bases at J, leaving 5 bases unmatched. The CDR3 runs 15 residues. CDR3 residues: CASSSLAVTYNEQFF. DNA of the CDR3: TGTGCCAGCAGCTCTCTAGCGGTAACCTACAATGAGCAGTTCTTC. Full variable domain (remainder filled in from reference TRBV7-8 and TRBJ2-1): GAGVSQSPRYKVAKRGQDVALRCDPISGHVSLFWYQQALGQGPEFLTYFQNEAQLDKSGLPSDRFFAERPEGSVSTLKIQRTQQEDSAVYLCASSSLAVTYNEQFFGPGTRLTVL.

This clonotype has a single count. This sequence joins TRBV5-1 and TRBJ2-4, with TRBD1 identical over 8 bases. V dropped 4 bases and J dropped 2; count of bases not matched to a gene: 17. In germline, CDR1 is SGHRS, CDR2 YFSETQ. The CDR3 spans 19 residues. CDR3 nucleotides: TGCGCCAGCAGCCTCCCCTCCAGGACAGGGTTTCCTTCCAAAAACATTCAGTACTTC. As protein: CASSLPSRTGFPSKNIQYF.

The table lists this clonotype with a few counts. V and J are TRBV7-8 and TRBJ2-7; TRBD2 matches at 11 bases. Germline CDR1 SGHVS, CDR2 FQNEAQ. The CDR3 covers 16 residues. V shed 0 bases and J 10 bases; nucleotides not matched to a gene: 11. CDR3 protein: CASSLAPPSGRLSQYF. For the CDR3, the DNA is TGTGCCAGCAGCTTAGCGCCACCTAGCGGGAGGCTATCACAGTACTTC.

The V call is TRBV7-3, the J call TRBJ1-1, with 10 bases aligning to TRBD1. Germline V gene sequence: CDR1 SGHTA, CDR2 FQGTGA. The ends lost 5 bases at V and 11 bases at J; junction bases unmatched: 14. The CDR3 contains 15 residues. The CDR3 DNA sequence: TGTGCCAGCAGCCAGGGGGCCGGGACAGGGGCTCGGGCTTTCTTT. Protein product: CASSQGAGTGARAFF.

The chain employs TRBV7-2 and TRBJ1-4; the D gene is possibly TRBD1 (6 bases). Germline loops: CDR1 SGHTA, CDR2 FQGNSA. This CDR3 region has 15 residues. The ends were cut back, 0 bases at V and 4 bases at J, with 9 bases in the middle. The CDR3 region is CASSLARTDNEKLFF. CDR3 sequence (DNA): TGTGCCAGCAGCTTAGCCAGGACAGATAATGAAAAACTGTTTTTT.

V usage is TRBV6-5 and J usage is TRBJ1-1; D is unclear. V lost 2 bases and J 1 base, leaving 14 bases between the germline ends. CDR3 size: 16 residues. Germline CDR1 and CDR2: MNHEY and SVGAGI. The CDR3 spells CASSYSVNLENTEAFF. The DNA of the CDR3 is TGTGCCAGCAGTTACAGCGTCAATTTGGAGAACACTGAAGCTTTCTTT.

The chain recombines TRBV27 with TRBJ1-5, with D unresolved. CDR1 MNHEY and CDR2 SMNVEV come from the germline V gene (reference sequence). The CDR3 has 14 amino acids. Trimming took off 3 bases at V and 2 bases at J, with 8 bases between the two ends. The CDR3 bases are TGTGCCAGCAGTTTTCGGGCGGGCAATCAGCCCCAGCATTTT. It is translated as CASSFRAGNQPQHF.

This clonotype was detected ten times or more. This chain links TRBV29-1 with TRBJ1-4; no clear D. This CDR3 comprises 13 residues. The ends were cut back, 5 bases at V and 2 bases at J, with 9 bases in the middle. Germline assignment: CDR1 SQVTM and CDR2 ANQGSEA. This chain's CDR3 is CSVKRRTNEKLFF. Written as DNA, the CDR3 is TGCAGCGTTAAAAGGAGGACTAATGAAAAACTGTTTTTT.

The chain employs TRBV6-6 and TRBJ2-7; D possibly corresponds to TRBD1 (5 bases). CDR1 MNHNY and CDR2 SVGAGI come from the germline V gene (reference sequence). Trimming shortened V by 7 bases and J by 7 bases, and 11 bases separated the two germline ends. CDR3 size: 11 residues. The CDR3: CASNAGWEQYF. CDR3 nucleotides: TGTGCCAGCAACGCAGGGTGGGAGCAGTACTTC.

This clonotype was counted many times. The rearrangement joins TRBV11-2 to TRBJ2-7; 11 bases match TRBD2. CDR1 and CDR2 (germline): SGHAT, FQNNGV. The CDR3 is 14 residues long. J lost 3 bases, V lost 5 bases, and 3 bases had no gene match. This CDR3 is CASSAGTSGYEQYF. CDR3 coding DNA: TGTGCCAGCAGCGCCGGGACTAGCGGCTACGAGCAGTACTTC.

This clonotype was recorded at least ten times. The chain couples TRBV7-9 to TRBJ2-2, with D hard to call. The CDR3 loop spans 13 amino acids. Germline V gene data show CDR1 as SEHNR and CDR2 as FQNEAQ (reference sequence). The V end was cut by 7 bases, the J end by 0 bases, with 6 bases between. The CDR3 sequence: CASTPPNTGELFF. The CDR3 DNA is TGTGCCAGCACGCCCCCGAACACCGGGGAGCTGTTTTTT.

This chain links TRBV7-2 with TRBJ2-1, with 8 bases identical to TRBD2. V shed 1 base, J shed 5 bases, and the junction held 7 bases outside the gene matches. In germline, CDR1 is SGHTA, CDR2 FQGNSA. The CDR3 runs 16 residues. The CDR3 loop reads CASSLGGSGTHNEQFF. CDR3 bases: TGTGCCAGCAGCTTAGGGGGTAGCGGGACCCACAATGAGCAGTTCTTC.

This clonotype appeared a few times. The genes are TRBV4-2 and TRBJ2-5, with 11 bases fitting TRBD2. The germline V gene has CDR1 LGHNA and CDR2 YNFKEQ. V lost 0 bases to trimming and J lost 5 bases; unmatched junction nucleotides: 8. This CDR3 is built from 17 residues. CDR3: CASSQELAGGSWETQYF. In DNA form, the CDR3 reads TGTGCCAGCAGCCAAGAGTTAGCGGGGGGGTCCTGGGAGACCCAGTACTTC.

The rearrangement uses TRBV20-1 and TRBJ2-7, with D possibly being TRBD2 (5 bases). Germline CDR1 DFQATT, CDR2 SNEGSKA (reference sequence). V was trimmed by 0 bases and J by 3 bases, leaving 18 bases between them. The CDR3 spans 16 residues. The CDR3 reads CSARDLKRTVVYEQYF. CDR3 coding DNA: TGCAGTGCTAGAGATCTAAAAAGGACTGTGGTCTACGAGCAGTACTTC.

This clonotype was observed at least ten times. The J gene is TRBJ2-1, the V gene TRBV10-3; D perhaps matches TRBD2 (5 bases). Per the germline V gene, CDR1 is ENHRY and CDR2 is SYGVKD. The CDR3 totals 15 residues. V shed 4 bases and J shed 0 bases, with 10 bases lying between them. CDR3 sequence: CAISGGSSSYNEQFF. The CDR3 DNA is TGTGCCATCAGTGGTGGGAGTAGCTCCTACAATGAGCAGTTCTTC.